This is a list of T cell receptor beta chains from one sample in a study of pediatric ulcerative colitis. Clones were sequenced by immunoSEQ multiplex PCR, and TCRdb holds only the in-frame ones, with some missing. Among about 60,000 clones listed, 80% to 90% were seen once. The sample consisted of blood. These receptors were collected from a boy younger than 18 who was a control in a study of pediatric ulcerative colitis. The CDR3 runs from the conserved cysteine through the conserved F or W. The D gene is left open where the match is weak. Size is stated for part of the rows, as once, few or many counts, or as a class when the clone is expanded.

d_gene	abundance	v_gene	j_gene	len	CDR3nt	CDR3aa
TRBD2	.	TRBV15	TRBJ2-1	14	TGTGCCACCAGCAGAGATGCGGGAGGGACTGAGCAGTTCTTC	CATSRDAGGTEQFF
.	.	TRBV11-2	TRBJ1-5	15	TGTGCCAGCAGCTTAGGATGGGGGAACAATCAGCCCCAGCATTTT	CASSLGWGNNQPQHF
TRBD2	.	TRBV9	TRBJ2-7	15	TGTGCCAGCAGCCCCCTTGATCTAGCGGGAGCCGAGCAGTACTTC	CASSPLDLAGAEQYF
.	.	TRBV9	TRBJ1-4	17	TGTGCCAGCAGCGTAGCTTCTCGGTCGGGACGCGGTGAAAAACTGTTTTTT	CASSVASRSGRGEKLFF
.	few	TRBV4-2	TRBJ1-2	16	TGTGCCAGCTGGGGCGACACGCGGGTATCTAACTATGGCTACACCTTC	CASWGDTRVSNYGYTF
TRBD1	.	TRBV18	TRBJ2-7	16	TGTGCCAGCTCACCATCCCCCGGGACAGCGCCATACGAGCAGTACTTC	CASSPSPGTAPYEQYF
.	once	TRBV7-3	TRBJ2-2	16	TGTGCCAGCAGCTTAAGTAGGGCGACCAGGTGGGGGGAGCTGTTTTTT	CASSLSRATRWGELFF
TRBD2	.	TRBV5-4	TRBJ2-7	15	TGTGCCAGCAGCTTAAAACTAGCGGGGGTTGGCGAGCAGTACTTC	CASSLKLAGVGEQYF
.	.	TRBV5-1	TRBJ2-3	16	TGCGCCAGCAGCTTGTTCGGGCGCTCTAGCACAGATACGCAGTATTTT	CASSLFGRSSTDTQYF
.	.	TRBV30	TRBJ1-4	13	TGTGCCTGGAGTGTATATAGGAATGAAAAACTGTTTTTT	CAWSVYRNEKLFF
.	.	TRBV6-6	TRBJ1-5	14	TGTGCCAGCAGTTACGGGGTCAAAACTCAGCCCCAGCATTTT	CASSYGVKTQPQHF
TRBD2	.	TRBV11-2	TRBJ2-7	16	TGTGCCAGCAGCCCGCCCAGGACTAGCGGGGGCCTGGAGCAGTACTTC	CASSPPRTSGGLEQYF
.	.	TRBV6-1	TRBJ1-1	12	TGTGCCAGCAGTCCCAACAGGAGAGAAGCTTTCTTT	CASSPNRREAFF
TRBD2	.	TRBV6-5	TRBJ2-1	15	TGTGCCAGCAGTTCCGGGACTACGTCCTACAATGAGCAGTTCTTC	CASSSGTTSYNEQFF
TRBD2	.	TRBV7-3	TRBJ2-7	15	TGTGCCAGCAGCCTCCCACTAGCGGGAGCAAACGAGCAGTACTTC	CASSLPLAGANEQYF
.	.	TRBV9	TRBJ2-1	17	TGTGCCAGCAGCGTAGTCTCCGCCGGCCACTACTACAATGAGCAGTTCTTC	CASSVVSAGHYYNEQFF
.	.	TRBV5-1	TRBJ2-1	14	TGCGCCAGCAGCTTGGACGGGAGCTACAATGAGCAGTTCTTC	CASSLDGSYNEQFF
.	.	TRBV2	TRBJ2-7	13	TGTGCCAGCAGACCTGAGTGGGCGGTAACGCAGTACTTC	CASRPEWAVTQYF
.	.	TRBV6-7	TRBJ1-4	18	TGTGCCAGCAGTTACTCGATGGCGCGAAAAAGGGGAGGCGAAAAACTGTTTTTT	CASSYSMARKRGGEKLFF
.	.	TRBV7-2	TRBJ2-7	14	TGTGCCAGCAGCTCGGAAAGGAGCTCCTACGAGCAGTACTTC	CASSSERSSYEQYF
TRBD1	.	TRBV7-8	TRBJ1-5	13	TGTGCCAGCAGTTCCACAGGGGATCAGCCCCAGCATTTT	CASSSTGDQPQHF
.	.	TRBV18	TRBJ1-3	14	TGTGCCAGCTCACCGGTCGGCTCTGGAAACACCATATATTTT	CASSPVGSGNTIYF
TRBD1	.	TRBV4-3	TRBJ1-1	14	TGCGCCAGCAGCCACCGGACAGGGTTGACTGAAGCTTTCTTT	CASSHRTGLTEAFF
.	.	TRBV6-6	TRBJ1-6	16	TGTGCCAGCAGTTTAATGCCTACAGGGTATGATTCACCCCTCCACTTT	CASSLMPTGYDSPLHF
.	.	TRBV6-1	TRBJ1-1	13	TGTGCCAGCACGGTCGAAAGGAACACTGAAGCTTTCTTT	CASTVERNTEAFF
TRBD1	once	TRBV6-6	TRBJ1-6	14	TGTGCCAGCAGTGAGGGACAGGCGAGTTCACCCCTCCACTTT	CASSEGQASSPLHF
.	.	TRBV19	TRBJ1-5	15	TGTGCCAGTAGTATGGATTCGATAGGCTATCAGCCCCAGCATTTT	CASSMDSIGYQPQHF
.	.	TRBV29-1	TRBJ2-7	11	TGCAGCGTCTTACTTCAGGGCGAGCAGTACTTC	CSVLLQGEQYF
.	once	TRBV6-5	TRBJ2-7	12	TGTGCCAGCAGTTACGTGAATTACGAGCAGTACTTC	CASSYVNYEQYF
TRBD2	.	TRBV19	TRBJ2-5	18	TGTGCCAGTAGCCAGGGACTAGCGGGAGGGGGGTACCAAGAGACCCAGTACTTC	CASSQGLAGGGYQETQYF
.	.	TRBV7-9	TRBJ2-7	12	TGTGCCAGCAGCTTCGGGGCCGAGAAGCAGTACTTC	CASSFGAEKQYF
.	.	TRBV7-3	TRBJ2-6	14	TGTGCCAGCAGCTCGGGGCCCGGGGCCAACGTCCTGACTTTC	CASSSGPGANVLTF
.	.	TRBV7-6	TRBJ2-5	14	TGTGCCAGCAGCTTAGGACAGAGCCAAGAGACCCAGTACTTC	CASSLGQSQETQYF
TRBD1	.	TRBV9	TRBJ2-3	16	TGTGCCAGCAGCCCGCTGACAGGGGGGCTCACAGATACGCAGTATTTT	CASSPLTGGLTDTQYF
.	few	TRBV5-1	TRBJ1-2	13	TGCGCCAGCAGCTTCTCAAGTACCTATGGCTACACCTTC	CASSFSSTYGYTF
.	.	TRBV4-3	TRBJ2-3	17	TGCGCCAGCAGCCTCGATATGGGGCAGTTCCGCACAGATACGCAGTATTTT	CASSLDMGQFRTDTQYF
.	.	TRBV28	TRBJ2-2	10	TGTGCCAGCAGTGACGGGGAGCTGTTTTTT	CASSDGELFF
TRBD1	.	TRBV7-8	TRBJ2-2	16	TGTGCCAGCAGGCGTGGACAGGAGAGGTACACCGGGGAGCTGTTTTTT	CASRRGQERYTGELFF
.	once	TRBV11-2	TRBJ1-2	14	TGTGCCAGCAGCTTAGGGGCGGACGGGGGCGGCTACACCTTC	CASSLGADGGGYTF
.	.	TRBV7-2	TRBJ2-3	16	TGTGCCAGCAGTCTTGGGGGAATCCGCACGGCAGATACGCAGTATTTT	CASSLGGIRTADTQYF
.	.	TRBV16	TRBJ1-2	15	TGTGCCAGCAGCCAATTCGAGGAAGAGAGCTATGGCTACACCTTC	CASSQFEEESYGYTF
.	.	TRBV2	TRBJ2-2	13	TGTGCCAGCAGTGAATGGGGCGCCGGGGAGCTGTTTTTT	CASSEWGAGELFF
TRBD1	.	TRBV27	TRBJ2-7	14	TGTGCCAGCAGTCACTATAAGGGGGCGCGAGAGCAGTACTTC	CASSHYKGAREQYF
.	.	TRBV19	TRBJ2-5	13	TGTGCCAGTAGTACACAGGGTGGGGAGACCCAGTACTTC	CASSTQGGETQYF
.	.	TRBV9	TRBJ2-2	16	TGTGCCAGCAGCGTAGAAGTGGGAACCAACACCGGGGAGCTGTTTTTT	CASSVEVGTNTGELFF
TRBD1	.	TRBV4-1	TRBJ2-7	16	TGCGCCAGCAGCCAAGATCAGCCAGGGGGCTTATACGAGCAGTACTTC	CASSQDQPGGLYEQYF
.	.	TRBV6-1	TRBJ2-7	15	TGTGCCAGCAGTGACCGTAGCGGAGGCTCCTACGAGCAGTACTTC	CASSDRSGGSYEQYF
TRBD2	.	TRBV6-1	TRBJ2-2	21	TGTGCCAGCAGTAAAGACCTGACTAGCGGGAGTAGACCAACCAAGACCGGGGAGCTGTTTTTT	CASSKDLTSGSRPTKTGELFF
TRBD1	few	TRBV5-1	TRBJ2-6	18	TGCGCCAGCAGCCCGTCGGGACAGGGACCCTCTGGGGCCAACGTCCTGACTTTC	CASSPSGQGPSGANVLTF
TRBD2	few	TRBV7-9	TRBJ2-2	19	TGTGCCAGCAGCATATGGGGACTAGCGGAACCCGCGAACACCGGGGAGCTGTTTTTT	CASSIWGLAEPANTGELFF
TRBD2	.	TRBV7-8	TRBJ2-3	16	TGTGCCAGCAGCTTAGTGACGGGAGGGGTCACAGATACGCAGTATTTT	CASSLVTGGVTDTQYF
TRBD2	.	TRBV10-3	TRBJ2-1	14	TGTGCCATCACCGGGACTAGCGGGAGTCATGAGCAGTTCTTC	CAITGTSGSHEQFF
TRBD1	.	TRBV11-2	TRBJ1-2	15	TGTGCCAGCAGCTCCCACCGGGACAGGGACTATGGCTACACCTTC	CASSSHRDRDYGYTF
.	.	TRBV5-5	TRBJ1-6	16	TGTGCCAGCAGCTTGGCCCGAGAGTCCTATAATTCACCCCTCCACTTT	CASSLARESYNSPLHF
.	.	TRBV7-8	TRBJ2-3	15	TGTGCCAGCAGCTTAGAAGGGAGGATCACAGATACGCAGTATTTT	CASSLEGRITDTQYF
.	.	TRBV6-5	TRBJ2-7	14	TGTGCCAGCAGTTACTCAGACCGTCACTACGAGCAGTACTTC	CASSYSDRHYEQYF
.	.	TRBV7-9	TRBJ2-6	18	TGTGCCAGCAGCTTAGGGGGACGGCGTAGCTCTGGGGCCAACGTCCTGACTTTC	CASSLGGRRSSGANVLTF
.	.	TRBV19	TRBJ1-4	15	TGTGCCAGTAGTATAGGGAAGGGGTCTAATGAAAAACTGTTTTTT	CASSIGKGSNEKLFF